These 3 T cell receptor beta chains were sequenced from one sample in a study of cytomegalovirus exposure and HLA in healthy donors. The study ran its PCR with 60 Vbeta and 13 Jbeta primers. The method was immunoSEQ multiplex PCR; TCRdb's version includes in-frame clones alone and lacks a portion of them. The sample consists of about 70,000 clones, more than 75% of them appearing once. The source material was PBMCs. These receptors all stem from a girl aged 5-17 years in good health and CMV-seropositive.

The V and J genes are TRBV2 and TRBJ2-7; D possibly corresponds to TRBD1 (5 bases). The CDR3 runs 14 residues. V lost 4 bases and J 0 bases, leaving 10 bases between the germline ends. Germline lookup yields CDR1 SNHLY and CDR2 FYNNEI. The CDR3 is CASSARVGSYEQYF. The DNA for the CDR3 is TGTGCCAGCAGTGCCAGGGTAGGCTCCTACGAGCAGTACTTC.

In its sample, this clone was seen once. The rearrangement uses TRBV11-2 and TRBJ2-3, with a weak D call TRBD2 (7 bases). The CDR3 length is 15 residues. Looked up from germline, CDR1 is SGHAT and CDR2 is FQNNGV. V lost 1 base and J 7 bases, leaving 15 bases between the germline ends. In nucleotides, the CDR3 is TGTGCCAGCAGCTTAGTAGGGGGGGGAGAATATACGCAGTATTTT. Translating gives CASSLVGGGEYTQYF.

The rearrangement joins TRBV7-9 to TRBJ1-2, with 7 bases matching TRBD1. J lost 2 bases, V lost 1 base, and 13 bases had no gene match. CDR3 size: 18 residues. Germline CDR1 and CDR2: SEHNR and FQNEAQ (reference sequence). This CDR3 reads CASSLDLRDRAFNYGYTF. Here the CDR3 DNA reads TGTGCCAGCAGCTTAGATTTACGGGACAGAGCTTTCAACTATGGCTACACCTTC.